The 27 T cell receptor beta chains presented below share a single source sample, sequenced in a study of OX40 agonist ivuxolimab in advanced cancers. Measured with immunoSEQ multiplex PCR; TCRdb has only the in-frame clones, and not every one. The sample carries about 43,000 clones, more than 75% recorded once. The sequenced sample was CD4+ or CD8+ T cells sorted from blood, obtained in a trial of the OX40 agonist ivuxolimab. These receptors all come from an adult with an advanced solid tumor such as melanoma, head and neck, liver or kidney cancer.

The V call is TRBV30, the J call TRBJ2-1; 8 bases are a match to TRBD1. The V gene end was trimmed by 4 bases and the J gene end by 3 bases; junction bases not matched to a gene: 8. The germline CDR1 and CDR2 sequences are GTSNPN and SVGIG (reference sequence). This CDR3 contains 15 residues. DNA of the CDR3: TGTGCCTGGAACCCGGGACAGGCTTACTACAATGAGCAGTTCTTC. This translates into CAWNPGQAYYNEQFF.

This clone was counted a few times. This chain connects TRBV9 to TRBJ2-7; tentative D call: TRBD1 (5 bases). CDR1 is SGDLS and CDR2 is YYNGEE in the germline V gene. The CDR3 covers 14 residues. The V and J ends lost 0 bases and 3 bases respectively, with 10 bases between them. The chain's CDR3 is CASSVGGQLYEQYF. CDR3 sequence (DNA): TGTGCCAGCAGCGTAGGTGGACAACTCTACGAGCAGTACTTC. The variable domain in full, completed from reference TRBV9 and TRBJ2-7, reads DSGVTQTPKHLITATGQRVTLRCSPRSGDLSVYWYQQSLDQGLQFLIQYYNGEERAKGNILERFSAQQFPDLHSELNLSSLELGDSALYFCASSVGGQLYEQYFGPGTRLTVT.

The chain employs TRBV5-5 and TRBJ1-4; 9 bases align to TRBD1. This CDR3 is 16 amino acids long. CDR1 is SGHKS, CDR2 YYEKEE, per germline (reference sequence). The V segment lost 0 bases and the J segment 0 bases; nucleotides outside the gene matches: 0. CDR3 residues: CASSLGQGATNEKLFF. Written as DNA, the CDR3 is TGTGCCAGCAGCTTGGGACAGGGGGCAACTAATGAAAAACTGTTTTTT.

The rearrangement uses TRBV27 and TRBJ1-4; possible D gene TRBD1, 6 bases. This CDR3 contains 15 residues. The V end lost 2 bases, the J end lost 4 bases, and 11 bases lay between the germline ends. Germline CDR1 and CDR2: MNHEY and SMNVEV (reference sequence). This chain's CDR3 is CASSLGQTNNEKLFF. DNA of the CDR3: TGTGCCAGCAGTTTAGGACAGACTAATAATGAAAAACTGTTTTTT.

CDR3: CASHGSPGNTIYF. In nucleotides, the CDR3 is TGTGCCAGTCACGGGTCCCCGGGAAACACCATATATTTT. The chain recombines TRBV5-5 with TRBJ1-3; D remains ambiguous. Trimming took off 8 bases at V and 4 bases at J, with 13 bases between the two ends. This CDR3 has 13 amino acids. Per the germline V gene, CDR1 is SGHKS and CDR2 is YYEKEE (reference sequence).

V gene TRBV4-1 combines with J gene TRBJ2-7; a weak D match, TRBD1 (5 bases). Germline CDR1 and CDR2: MGHRA and YSYEKL. This CDR3 has 16 amino acids. Between the trimmed V and J ends, which lost 4 bases and 0 bases, there was a span of 16 bases. The CDR3 protein is CASSPSPDTISYEQYF. CDR3 bases: TGCGCCAGCAGCCCATCTCCGGACACGATCTCCTACGAGCAGTACTTC.

The chain recombines TRBV6-5 with TRBJ2-7, with D unresolved. This CDR3 has 16 residues. CDR1 is MNHEY and CDR2 is SVGAGI in the germline V gene. V was cut by 2 bases and J by 3 bases, with 17 bases left in between. Here the CDR3 reads CASSYHRTADGYEQYF. In DNA, the CDR3 is TGTGCCAGCAGTTACCATAGAACCGCAGACGGCTACGAGCAGTACTTC.

In DNA, the CDR3 is TGTGCCAGCAGCACACCCGGGACTCTCAATTCACCCCTCCACTTT. This gives the protein CASSTPGTLNSPLHF. V and J are TRBV7-8 and TRBJ1-6, with D possibly being TRBD1 (5 bases). The CDR3 spans 15 residues. From germline, CDR1 is SGHVS and CDR2 FQNEAQ. V was pared by 5 bases and J by 7 bases, with 15 bases between.

This clone showed up just once. Different DNA sequences within this sample yield the same CDR3. CDR3 residues: CASSLRVSNQPQHF. The CDR3 DNA reads as TGTGCCAGCAGCCTGAGGGTAAGCAATCAGCCCCAGCATTTT. V gene TRBV11-3 combines with J gene TRBJ1-5; D is ambiguous. Between the trimmed V and J ends, which lost 5 bases and 1 base, there was a span of 9 bases. The CDR3 contains 14 residues. CDR1 is SGHNT and CDR2 is YENEEA in the germline V gene.

The chain employs TRBV28 and TRBJ2-1; D perhaps matches TRBD2 (6 bases). The CDR3 has 12 residues. In germline, CDR1 is MDHEN, CDR2 SYDVKM. Deletions cut 7 bases from V and 9 bases from J, with 13 bases between. The CDR3 loop reads CASKPEGSEQFF. CDR3 coding DNA: TGTGCCAGCAAGCCGGAGGGATCTGAGCAGTTCTTC.

This sequence joins TRBV6-1 and TRBJ2-7; 10 bases fit TRBD1. J lost 3 bases, V lost 0 bases, and 5 bases had no gene match. In germline, CDR1 is MNHNS, CDR2 SASEGT. The CDR3 is made up of 16 amino acids. The CDR3 nucleotides read TGTGCCAGCAGTGAAGCGAGGGACAGGGGAGGCTACGAGCAGTACTTC. It translates to CASSEARDRGGYEQYF.

The chain couples TRBV6-6 to TRBJ2-2; D is uncertain. With 6 bases removed from V and 6 bases from J, the gap between germline ends came to 11 bases. The CDR3 loop spans 13 amino acids. Germline values: CDR1 MNHNY, CDR2 SVGAGI (reference sequence). The CDR3 nucleotides are TGTGCCAGCAGGATAAGGGCGGCCGGGGAGCTGTTTTTT. Protein product: CASRIRAAGELFF.

The gene calls are TRBV7-6 and TRBJ2-1, with D uncertain. Germline lookup yields CDR1 SGHVS and CDR2 FNYEAQ. The CDR3 is 13 residues long. Trimming removed 4 bases from V and 7 bases from J, with 11 bases in between. This CDR3 reads CASSSGPRNEQFF. In DNA, the CDR3 is TGTGCCAGCAGCTCCGGGCCTAGGAATGAGCAGTTCTTC.

V usage is TRBV4-1 and J usage is TRBJ2-7, with 8 bases fitting TRBD1. The CDR3 is made up of 18 amino acids. Trimming cost V 5 bases and J 2 bases; bases outside gene matches: 17. CDR1 MGHRA and CDR2 YSYEKL come from the germline V gene. CDR3 DNA: TGCGCCAGCAGCTCTCGCCCGGGACAGGTAGATTTTACCTACGAGCAGTACTTC. It translates to CASSSRPGQVDFTYEQYF.

Here the CDR3 reads CASSERRLAAYNEQFF. CDR3 bases: TGTGCCAGCAGTGAACGGAGGCTAGCGGCCTACAATGAGCAGTTCTTC. This chain uses TRBV6-1 with TRBJ2-1, with TRBD2 matching over 7 bases. Trimming removed 2 bases from V and 2 bases from J; junction bases left unmatched: 6. The CDR3 contains 16 residues. Germline lookup yields CDR1 MNHNS and CDR2 SASEGT.

The gene calls are TRBV27 and TRBJ1-1; D gene unclear. V lost 0 bases and J 0 bases, leaving 8 bases between the germline ends. The CDR3 is 15 amino acids. Germline values: CDR1 MNHEY, CDR2 SMNVEV (reference sequence). The CDR3 sequence is CASSLSPGLNTEAFF. The CDR3 DNA reads as TGTGCCAGCAGTTTATCTCCCGGCCTGAACACTGAAGCTTTCTTT.

In this sample, this clone turned up once. This chain links TRBV21-1 with TRBJ2-7; the table calls TRBD1, which could not be checked here. TRBV21-1 is a pseudogene segment. The CDR3 covers 14 residues. CDR3 sequence (DNA): TGTGCCAGCAGCAAATACCCCAGGGGCTTGGAGCAGTACTTC. It yields the protein CASSKYPRGLEQYF.

The J gene is TRBJ1-5, the V gene TRBV28, with 9 nucleotides matching TRBD1. The junction had 7 bases not matched to a gene; V was cut back by 5 bases and J by 2 bases. CDR1 and CDR2 from the germline V gene are MDHEN and SYDVKM. The CDR3 totals 16 residues. The CDR3 region has the DNA TGTGCCAGCAGTCCCAGACAGGGGGATGGCAATCAGCCCCAGCATTTT. As protein: CASSPRQGDGNQPQHF.

The chain has TRBV29-1 and TRBJ2-1; 7 bases match TRBD2. Germline CDR1 SQVTM, CDR2 ANQGSEA. Germline trimming cut 5 bases from V and 7 bases from J; bases unmatched to any gene: 11. This CDR3 is built from 14 residues. DNA for the CDR3: TGCAGCGTTTCGGGGCGGGGGTCGAGTAATGAGCAGTTCTTC. This codes for CSVSGRGSSNEQFF.

The chain joins TRBV11-2 to TRBJ2-7; the match to TRBD2 covers 12 bases. The V gene end was trimmed by 5 bases and the J gene end by 9 bases; junction bases not matched to a gene: 11. Germline loops: CDR1 SGHAT, CDR2 FQNNGV. The CDR3 runs 15 residues. The DNA of the CDR3 is TGTGCCAGCAGCAGCGTGACTAGCGGGGGTGTCGGGCAGTACTTC. Residues: CASSSVTSGGVGQYF. Looking up the rest from reference TRBV11-2 and TRBJ2-7 gives the full variable domain: EAGVAQSPRYKIIEKRQSVAFWCNPISGHATLYWYQQILGQGPKLLIQFQNNGVVDDSQLPKDRFSAERLKGVDSTLKIQPAKLEDSAVYLCASSSVTSGGVGQYFGPGTRLTVT.

This clone was picked up one time. The CDR3 end shows no conserved phenylalanine or tryptophan, and so a read error is likely. The rearrangement uses TRBV30 and TRBJ1-2; perhaps TRBD1 as D (5 bases). The CDR3 loop spans 13 amino acids. Germline loops: CDR1 GTSNPN, CDR2 SVGIG (reference sequence). Trimming left V 2 bases short and J 0 bases short, with 7 bases between. CDR3 amino acids: CAWSIGANYGYTL. In DNA form, the CDR3 reads TGTGCCTGGAGTATAGGGGCTAACTATGGCTACACCCTC.

The count of this clone is one. The chain couples TRBV14 to TRBJ2-7; D uncertain. There are 14 residues in the CDR3. CDR1 SGHDN and CDR2 FVKESK come from the germline V gene. Trimming shortened V by 4 bases and J by 2 bases, and 12 bases separated the two germline ends. CDR3 in amino acids: CASSPQVTTYEQYF. DNA for the CDR3: TGTGCCAGCAGCCCCCAGGTGACAACCTACGAGCAGTACTTC.

Only one count was recorded for this clone. V usage is TRBV19 and J usage is TRBJ2-3, with D unresolved. V lost 6 bases and J lost 3, with 10 bases in between. Germline lookup yields CDR1 LNHDA and CDR2 SQIVND (reference sequence). CDR3 length: 13 amino acids. In DNA, the CDR3 is TGTGCCAGTAGCCTCATGGAGACAGATACGCAGTATTTT. Its protein is CASSLMETDTQYF. Full variable domain (missing parts from reference TRBV19 and TRBJ2-3): DGGITQSPKYLFRKEGQNVTLSCEQNLNHDAMYWYRQDPGQGLRLIYYSQIVNDFQKGDIAEGYSVSREKKESFPLTVTSAQKNPTAFYLCASSLMETDTQYFGPGTRLTVL.

The rearrangement uses TRBV2 and TRBJ2-2; no reliable D call. The CDR3 is made up of 12 amino acids. With 11 bases removed from V and 7 bases from J, the gap between germline ends came to 14 bases. Germline V gene lookup returns CDR1 SNHLY and CDR2 FYNNEI. This CDR3 is CASAYLDGELFF. In nucleotides, the CDR3 is TGTGCCTCAGCCTACCTTGACGGGGAGCTGTTTTTT.

The CDR3 DNA reads TGTGCCAGCAGCTCAGACAGGAGACGCTACGAGCAGTACTTC. Translated, it gives CASSSDRRRYEQYF. The chain couples TRBV7-9 to TRBJ2-7; D perhaps matches TRBD1 (6 bases). CDR1 is SEHNR, CDR2 FQNEAQ, per germline (reference sequence). The CDR3 is 14 residues long. V was trimmed by 4 bases and J by 3 bases, leaving 13 bases between them.

The chain uses TRBV19 and TRBJ2-7, with D unclear. This CDR3 contains 13 residues. Trimming pared 5 bases from V and 2 bases from J, leaving 10 bases between. Germline values: CDR1 LNHDA, CDR2 SQIVND (reference sequence). CDR3 nucleotides: TGTGCCAGTAGTTTGGGTCGGACCTACGAGCAGTACTTC. This sequence encodes CASSLGRTYEQYF.

This clone was seen a few times. The V gene is TRBV7-8, the J gene TRBJ2-7; D may correspond to TRBD1 or TRBD2 (5 bases each). Germline V gene data show CDR1 as SGHVS and CDR2 as FQNEAQ. This CDR3 spans 15 amino acids. V shed 3 bases and J shed 1 base, with 13 bases lying between them. This CDR3 is CASSLGQGPSYEQYF. As DNA, the CDR3 is TGTGCCAGCAGCTTGGGTCAGGGACCATCCTACGAGCAGTACTTC.